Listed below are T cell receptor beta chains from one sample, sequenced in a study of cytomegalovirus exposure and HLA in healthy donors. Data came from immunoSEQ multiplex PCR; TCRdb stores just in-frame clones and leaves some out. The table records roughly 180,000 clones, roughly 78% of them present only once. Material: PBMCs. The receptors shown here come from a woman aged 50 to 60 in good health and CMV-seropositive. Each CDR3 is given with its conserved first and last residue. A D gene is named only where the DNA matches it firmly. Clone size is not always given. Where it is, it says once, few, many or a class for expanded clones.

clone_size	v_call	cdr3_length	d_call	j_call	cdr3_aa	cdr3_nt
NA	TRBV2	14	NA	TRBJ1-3	CASELGYSGNTIYF	TGTGCCAGCGAACTGGGCTACTCTGGAAACACCATATATTTT
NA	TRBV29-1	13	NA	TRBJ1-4	CSVGGAPDEKLFF	TGCAGCGTCGGGGGGGCTCCTGATGAAAAACTGTTTTTT
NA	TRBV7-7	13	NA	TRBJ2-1	CASSLYEVDEQFF	TGTGCTAGCAGCTTATATGAGGTCGATGAGCAGTTCTTC
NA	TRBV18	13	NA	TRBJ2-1	CASSPVQEAEQFF	TGTGCCAGCTCACCAGTCCAAGAAGCTGAGCAGTTCTTC
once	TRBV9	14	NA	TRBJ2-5	CASSPEQAWETQYF	TGTGCCAGCAGCCCGGAACAGGCATGGGAGACCCAGTACTTC
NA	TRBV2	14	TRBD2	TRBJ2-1	CASSGLALIDEQFF	TGTGCCAGCAGCGGACTAGCGCTCATCGATGAGCAGTTCTTC
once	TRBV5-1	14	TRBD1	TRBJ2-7	CASSETGAYYEQYF	TGCGCCAGCAGCGAAACAGGGGCCTATTACGAGCAGTACTTC
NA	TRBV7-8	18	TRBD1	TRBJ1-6	CASSIRQGLSSYNSPLHF	TGTGCCAGCAGCATTAGACAGGGCCTAAGCTCCTATAATTCACCCCTCCACTTT
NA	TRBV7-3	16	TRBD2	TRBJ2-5	CASSLGLAGGRETQYF	TGTGCCAGCAGCTTAGGACTAGCGGGGGGCAGAGAGACCCAGTACTTC
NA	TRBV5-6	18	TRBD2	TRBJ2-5	CASSRGLAGGPLLETQYF	TGTGCCAGCAGCAGGGGACTAGCGGGGGGGCCACTTCTCGAGACCCAGTACTTC
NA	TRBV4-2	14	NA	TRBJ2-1	CASSPAGPPNEQFF	TGTGCCAGCAGCCCAGCGGGCCCACCCAATGAGCAGTTCTTC
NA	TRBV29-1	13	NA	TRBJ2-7	CSVVKQDPREQYF	TGCAGCGTTGTGAAACAGGACCCTCGGGAGCAGTACTTC
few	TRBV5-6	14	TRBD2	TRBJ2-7	CASSLAGGPWEQYF	TGTGCCAGCAGCTTGGCGGGGGGACCCTGGGAGCAGTACTTC
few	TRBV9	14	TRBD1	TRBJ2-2	CASTGQGATGELFF	TGTGCCAGCACCGGACAGGGGGCAACCGGGGAGCTGTTTTTT
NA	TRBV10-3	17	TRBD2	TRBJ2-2	CAISLNSGGPNTGELFF	TGTGCCATCAGTCTGAATAGCGGGGGGCCGAACACCGGGGAGCTGTTTTTT
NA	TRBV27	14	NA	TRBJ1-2	CASSPWTANYGYTF	TGTGCCAGCAGTCCCTGGACAGCTAACTATGGCTACACCTTC
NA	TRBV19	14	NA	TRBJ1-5	CASSILGGNQPQHF	TGTGCCAGTAGTATACTAGGGGGCAATCAGCCCCAGCATTTT
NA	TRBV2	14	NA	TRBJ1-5	CASSEGSSNQPQHF	TGTGCCAGCAGTGAGGGCTCTAGCAATCAGCCCCAGCATTTT
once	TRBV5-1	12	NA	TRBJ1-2	CASSPSMGPDTF	TGCGCCAGCAGCCCTTCTATGGGGCCAGACACCTTC
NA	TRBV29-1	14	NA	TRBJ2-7	CSGKDHVQSYEQYF	TGCAGCGGTAAAGATCACGTCCAGTCCTACGAGCAGTACTTC
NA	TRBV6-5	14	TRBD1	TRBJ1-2	CASSRTGETYGYTF	TGTGCCAGCAGCAGGACAGGGGAGACCTATGGCTACACCTTC
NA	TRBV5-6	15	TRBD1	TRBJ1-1	CASSKGQGAYTEAFF	TGTGCCAGCAGCAAAGGACAGGGGGCTTACACTGAAGCTTTCTTT
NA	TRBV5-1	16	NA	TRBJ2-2	CASSLDALGNTGELFF	TGCGCCAGCAGCTTGGACGCTCTAGGGAACACCGGGGAGCTGTTTTTT
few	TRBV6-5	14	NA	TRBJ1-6	CASTSGVYNSPLHF	TGTGCCAGCACCTCCGGGGTATATAATTCACCCCTCCACTTT
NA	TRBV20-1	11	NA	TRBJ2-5	CSASSQETQYF	TGCAGTGCTAGCAGCCAAGAGACCCAGTACTTC
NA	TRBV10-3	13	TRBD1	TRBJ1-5	CAINRGMDQPQHF	TGTGCCATCAACAGGGGAATGGATCAGCCCCAGCATTTT
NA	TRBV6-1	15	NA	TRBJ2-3	CASTVFRTSTDTQYF	TGTGCCAGCACCGTATTTAGGACTAGCACAGATACGCAGTATTTT
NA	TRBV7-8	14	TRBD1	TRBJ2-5	CASSPSGTEETQYF	TGTGCCAGCAGCCCCTCCGGGACAGAGGAGACCCAGTACTTC
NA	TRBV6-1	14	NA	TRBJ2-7	CASRGTEFSYEQYF	TGTGCCAGCCGCGGGACTGAGTTCTCCTACGAGCAGTACTTC
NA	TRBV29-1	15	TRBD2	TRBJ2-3	CSVFSGGPGTDTQYF	TGCAGCGTTTTTAGCGGGGGGCCGGGCACAGATACGCAGTATTTT
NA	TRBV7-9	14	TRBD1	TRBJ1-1	CASSLRQGNTEAFF	TGTGCCAGCAGCTTAAGACAGGGTAACACTGAAGCTTTCTTT
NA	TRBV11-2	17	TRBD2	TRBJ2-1	CASSRISGPLLGGEQFF	TGTGCCAGCAGCAGGATTAGCGGGCCACTCCTTGGCGGTGAGCAGTTCTTC
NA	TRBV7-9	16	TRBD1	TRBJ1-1	CASSRTGILRGTEAFF	TGTGCCAGCAGCAGGACAGGGATTTTAAGGGGCACTGAAGCTTTCTTT
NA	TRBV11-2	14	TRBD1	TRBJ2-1	CASSPGQGYNEQFF	TGTGCCAGCAGCCCGGGACAGGGCTACAATGAGCAGTTCTTC
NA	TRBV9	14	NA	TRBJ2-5	CASNSRGWGETQYF	TGTGCCAGCAACAGTCGGGGATGGGGAGAGACCCAGTACTTC
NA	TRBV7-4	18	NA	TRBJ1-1	CASSLVGGGNRASTEAFF	TGTGCCAGCAGCTTAGTTGGGGGGGGAAACAGGGCGAGTACTGAAGCTTTCTTT
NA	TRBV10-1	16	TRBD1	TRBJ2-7	CASSGGTGGGYFEQYF	TGCGCCAGCAGTGGTGGGACAGGGGGAGGCTACTTCGAGCAGTACTTC
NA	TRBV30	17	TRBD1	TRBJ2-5	CAWSKRVGTGGLETQYF	TGTGCCTGGAGTAAGAGGGTGGGGACAGGGGGATTAGAGACCCAGTACTTC
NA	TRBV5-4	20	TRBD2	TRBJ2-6	CASSSGLAGALSSGANVLTF	TGTGCCAGCAGCTCTGGACTAGCGGGGGCCCTTAGCTCTGGGGCCAACGTCCTGACTTTC
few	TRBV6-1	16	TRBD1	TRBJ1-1	CASSEALRGTGTEAFF	TGTGCCAGCAGTGAAGCGCTTCGTGGGACAGGGACTGAAGCTTTCTTT
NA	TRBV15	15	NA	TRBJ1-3	CATSREQGAGNTIYF	TGTGCCACCAGCAGAGAACAGGGAGCTGGAAACACCATATATTTT
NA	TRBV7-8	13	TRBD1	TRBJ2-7	CASSGTAYYEQYF	TGTGCCAGCAGCGGGACAGCTTACTACGAGCAGTACTTC
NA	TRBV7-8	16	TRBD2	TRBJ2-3	CASSLGLGGSTDTQYF	TGTGCCAGCAGCTTAGGGTTGGGAGGGAGCACAGATACGCAGTATTTT
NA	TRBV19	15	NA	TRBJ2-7	CASSRSGGSSYEQYF	TGTGCCAGTAGTCGATCTGGAGGGTCCTCCTACGAGCAGTACTTC